The 2 T cell receptor beta chains listed next were all sequenced from one sample in a study of T cell responses to AZD1222 COVID-19 vaccine. Only in-frame clones appear in the TCRdb table, and some are missing; sequencing was by immunoSEQ multiplex PCR. The sample records 140,000 to 150,000 clones, over 80% being singletons. Sequencing used peripheral blood, obtained 28 days after the second AZD1222 dose. The receptors come from an adult who received the AZD1222 COVID-19 vaccine.

The chain employs TRBV12-3 or TRBV12-4 and TRBJ2-7; perhaps TRBD2 as D (5 bases). V was trimmed by 4 bases and J by 7 bases, leaving 8 bases between them. The CDR3 is 11 residues long. The CDR3 protein is CASSYSEEQYF. As DNA, the CDR3 is TGTGCCAGCAGTTATAGCGAGGAGCAGTACTTC.

V is TRBV3-1 (or the pseudogene TRBV3-2) and J is TRBJ1-2; no definite D call. Germline loops: CDR1 LGHDT, CDR2 YNNKEL (reference sequence). There are 16 residues in the CDR3. Trimming left V 0 bases short and J 8 bases short, with 19 bases between. CDR3 DNA sequence: TGTGCCAGCAGCCAAGAAAGCGGACGCCCCGAGAACGGCTACACCTTC. It translates to CASSQESGRPENGYTF.